This TCR beta chain was identified in a study of blood T cell repertoires in COVID-19. Overall study: PBMCs, B-cell-depleted T cells, or T cells provided the cDNA or gDNA that made up the material.

Germline CDR1 reads SGHRS; CDR2 reads YFSETQ. The CDR3 extends over 16 amino acids. V shed 4 bases and J 8 bases; nucleotides not matched to a gene: 14. Assay: immunoSEQ multiplex PCR; the TCRdb copy retains only in-frame clones and omits some. The profile covers about 61,000 clones, with 88% appearing a single time and over 20% taken by the ten largest. The material sequenced was peripheral blood. The V call is TRBV5-1, the J call TRBJ2-1; 8 nucleotides match TRBD2. This sequence was found in a woman in her fifties or sixties with active or convalescent COVID-19. CDR3 DNA: TGCGCCAGCAGCCCCTCCGGGACTAGATTTACCTATGAGCAGTTCTTC. Its protein product is CASSPSGTRFTYEQFF.